These 18 T cell receptor beta chains were all obtained from the same sample, sequenced in a study of OX40 agonist ivuxolimab in advanced cancers. TCRdb's copy holds only in-frame clones and misses some; the assay was immunoSEQ multiplex PCR. The sample lists over 30,000 clones; around 85% were seen once. This specimen consisted of CD4+ or CD8+ T cells sorted from blood, obtained in a trial of the OX40 agonist ivuxolimab. The receptors here all came from an adult with an advanced solid tumor such as melanoma, head and neck, liver or kidney cancer.

This clone was detected only once. J is TRBJ2-3 and V is TRBV2; 8 bases fit TRBD1. V shed 6 bases, J shed 3 bases, and the junction held 8 bases outside the gene matches. The CDR3 runs to 15 residues. Germline CDR1 reads SNHLY; CDR2 reads FYNNEI. The CDR3 DNA reads as TGTGCCAGCAGAGACGGACAGGGCGGGACAGATACGCAGTATTTT. Protein product: CASRDGQGGTDTQYF. Based on the CDR3 plus reference TRBV2 and TRBJ2-3, the full variable domain is EPEVTQTPSHQVTQMGQEVILRCVPISNHLYFYWYRQILGQKVEFLVSFYNNEISEKSEIFDDQFSVERPDGSNFTLKIRSTKLEDSAMYFCASRDGQGGTDTQYFGPGTRLTVL.

This chain uses TRBV30 with TRBJ2-5; 7 bases line up with TRBD2. This CDR3 spans 11 amino acids. Germline lookup yields CDR1 GTSNPN and CDR2 SVGIG (reference sequence). With 8 bases clipped from V and 5 bases from J, the junction kept 5 bases outside the gene matches. The CDR3 sequence: CARTGRETQYF. Written as DNA, the CDR3 is TGTGCCCGGACCGGGAGGGAGACCCAGTACTTC. The whole variable domain, filled in from reference TRBV30 and TRBJ2-5, reads SQTIHQWPATLVQPVGSPLSLECTVEGTSNPNLYWYRQAAGRGLQLLFYSVGIGQISSEVPQNLSASRPQDRQFILSSKKLLLSDSGFYLCARTGRETQYFGPGTRLLVL.

This chain connects TRBV5-4 to TRBJ1-1; no definite D call. Trimming removed 0 bases at V and 6 bases at J, with 9 bases between. Germline loops: CDR1 SGHNT, CDR2 YYREEE (reference sequence). This CDR3 comprises 13 residues. The CDR3, as DNA: TGTGCCAGCAGCTTGGAACCGGTGGCTGAAGCTTTCTTT. It encodes CASSLEPVAEAFF.

V usage is TRBV18 and J usage is TRBJ2-7, with TRBD1 identical over 10 bases. The CDR3 is 15 amino acids. Unmatched junction bases numbered 8, after V lost 6 bases and J lost 3 bases. CDR1 is KGHSH, CDR2 LQKENI, per germline. In DNA, the CDR3 is TGTGCCAGCTCGCAAGTCGGGACAGGGGTCTACGAGCAGTACTTC. Its protein product is CASSQVGTGVYEQYF.

In this sample, this clone turned up a few times. This sequence joins TRBV11-2 and TRBJ1-2, with D unclear. Trimming cost V 0 bases and J 8 bases, with 10 bases left between them. Germline lookup yields CDR1 SGHAT and CDR2 FQNNGV. The CDR3 is made up of 13 amino acids. CDR3 residues: CASSLDPGSGYTF. In nucleotides, the CDR3 is TGTGCCAGCAGCTTAGATCCAGGCTCCGGCTACACCTTC.

The chain is built from TRBV6-5 and TRBJ1-2; a weak D match, TRBD1 (6 bases). Trimming took off 8 bases at V and 3 bases at J, with 13 bases between the two ends. Germline lookup yields CDR1 MNHEY and CDR2 SVGAGI. This CDR3 is built from 13 residues. For the CDR3, the DNA is TGTGCCAGCTCAAACAGGGTAGACTATGGCTACACCTTC. Encoded protein: CASSNRVDYGYTF.

The J gene is TRBJ1-4, the V gene TRBV11-2; perhaps TRBD1 as D (6 bases). The CDR3 is made up of 16 amino acids. The V and J ends lost 1 base and 4 bases respectively, with 13 bases between them. The germline CDR1 and CDR2 sequences are SGHAT and FQNNGV. The chain's CDR3 is CASSLGATGINEKLFF. The CDR3 DNA sequence: TGTGCCAGCAGCTTAGGCGCGACAGGCATTAATGAAAAACTGTTTTTT.

The CDR3 sequence: CASSLVTPRGGSGNTIYF. CDR3 nucleotide sequence: TGTGCCAGCAGCTTAGTGACACCTCGAGGGGGTTCTGGAAACACCATATATTTT. The V and J genes are TRBV7-9 and TRBJ1-3, with D perhaps matching TRBD1 (6 bases). Deletions cut 1 base from V and 1 base from J, with 17 bases between. The CDR3 extends over 18 amino acids. Per the germline V gene, CDR1 is SEHNR and CDR2 is FQNEAQ (reference sequence). The full variable domain, its missing parts supplied by reference TRBV7-9 and TRBJ1-3, is DTGVSQNPRHKITKRGQNVTFRCDPISEHNRLYWYRQTLGQGPEFLTYFQNEAQLEKSRLLSDRFSAERPKGSFSTLEIQRTEQGDSAMYLCASSLVTPRGGSGNTIYFGEGSWLTVV.

The CDR3 region is CASSLAMNTEAFF. CDR3 in DNA: TGTGCCAGCAGCTTAGCGATGAACACTGAAGCTTTCTTT. The genes are TRBV7-7 and TRBJ1-1; D gene uncertain. Germline-derived CDR1 and CDR2 are SSHAT and FNYEAQ (reference sequence). The CDR3 has 13 residues. V was cut by 0 bases and J by 0 bases, with 2 bases left in between. The whole variable domain, filled in from reference TRBV7-7 and TRBJ1-1, reads GAGVSQSPRYKVTKRGQDVTLRCDPISSHATLYWYQQALGQGPEFLTYFNYEAQPDKSGLPSDRFSAERPEGSISTLTIQRTEQRDSAMYRCASSLAMNTEAFFGQGTRLTVV.

The chain links TRBV5-6 to TRBJ2-3, with D unresolved. Germline V CDR1 and CDR2: SGHDT, YYEEEE. This CDR3 is 16 amino acids long. Trimming shortened V by 0 bases and J by 5 bases, and 16 bases separated the two germline ends. CDR3 loop: CASSLVGDIARDTQYF. Written as DNA, the CDR3 is TGTGCCAGCAGCTTGGTCGGTGACATTGCGAGAGATACGCAGTATTTT.

V gene TRBV11-3 combines with J gene TRBJ1-1, with 7 nucleotides matching TRBD1. Germline lookup yields CDR1 SGHNT and CDR2 YENEEA. Trimming at V came to 6 bases and at J to 0 bases, leaving 7 bases not matched to a gene. This CDR3 comprises 15 residues. The CDR3 protein is CASSQQGNMNTEAFF. The CDR3 DNA is TGTGCCAGCAGTCAACAGGGGAACATGAACACTGAAGCTTTCTTT.

This clone occurred a few times. CDR3 sequence reads: CATRTAYYGYTF. CDR3 in DNA: TGTGCCACCCGGACAGCTTACTATGGCTACACCTTC. The chain has TRBV27 and TRBJ1-2; possibly TRBD1 for D (6 bases). The CDR3 runs to 12 residues. CDR1 is MNHEY, CDR2 SMNVEV, per germline (reference sequence). V lost 10 bases and J 3 bases, leaving 12 bases between the germline ends.

The chain uses TRBV30 and TRBJ2-7; D is unclear. With 0 bases removed from V and 1 base from J, the gap between germline ends came to 4 bases. Germline values: CDR1 GTSNPN, CDR2 SVGIG (reference sequence). This CDR3 spans 12 amino acids. The CDR3 nucleotides are TGTGCCTGGAGTGTACGGTCCTACGAGCAGTACTTC. It codes for CAWSVRSYEQYF. The variable domain in full, completed from reference TRBV30 and TRBJ2-7, reads SQTIHQWPATLVQPVGSPLSLECTVEGTSNPNLYWYRQAAGRGLQLLFYSVGIGQISSEVPQNLSASRPQDRQFILSSKKLLLSDSGFYLCAWSVRSYEQYFGPGTRLTVT.

The chain uses TRBV19 and TRBJ1-1, with a possible D match to TRBD1 (5 bases). There are 16 residues in the CDR3. Looked up from germline, CDR1 is LNHDA and CDR2 is SQIVND (reference sequence). The V gene lost 3 bases and the J gene lost 1 base, with 15 bases spanning the gap. The CDR3 DNA sequence: TGTGCCAGTAGTATTTTCGGTCAGGGTGAGAACACTGAAGCTTTCTTT. Translating it yields CASSIFGQGENTEAFF.

This sequence joins TRBV28 and TRBJ1-2; 9 positions agree with TRBD1. The CDR3 sequence is 16 residues long. Losses at the gene ends were 5 bases for V and 5 bases for J; bases not matched to a gene: 12. Germline V lookup: CDR1 MDHEN, CDR2 SYDVKM. The CDR3 region has the DNA TGTGCCAGCAGTCTACCACAGGGGGCGATTCTATATGGCTACACCTTC. Its protein product is CASSLPQGAILYGYTF.

This clone was seen only once. The genes are TRBV7-3 and TRBJ2-7; 8 bases align to TRBD1. This CDR3 comprises 15 residues. With 2 bases clipped from V and 5 bases from J, the junction kept 8 bases outside the gene matches. Germline V lookup: CDR1 SGHTA, CDR2 FQGTGA. The chain's CDR3 is CASSLQGALSHEQYF. CDR3 sequence (DNA): TGTGCCAGCAGCTTACAGGGGGCGCTTTCTCACGAGCAGTACTTC. Looking up the rest from reference TRBV7-3 and TRBJ2-7 gives the full variable domain: GAGVSQTPSNKVTEKGKYVELRCDPISGHTALYWYRQSLGQGPEFLIYFQGTGAADDSGLPNDRFFAVRPEGSVSTLKIQRTERGDSAVYLCASSLQGALSHEQYFGPGTRLTVT.

This clone occurred once. This rearrangement joins TRBV7-1 to TRBJ2-7; D ambiguous. TRBV7-1 carries the ORF label, with uncertain function. The CDR3 is 13 amino acids. Trimming removed 4 bases from V and 3 bases from J, with 10 bases in between. The CDR3 DNA reads as TGTGCCAGCAGCTTAGAAGTTAACTACGAGCAGTACTTC. It specifies CASSLEVNYEQYF.

The chain links TRBV2 to TRBJ2-3, with D perhaps matching TRBD1 or TRBD2 (5 bases each). The CDR3 is made up of 15 amino acids. The germline V gene has CDR1 SNHLY and CDR2 FYNNEI. V was trimmed by 1 base and J by 2 bases, leaving 10 bases between them. CDR3 in amino acids: CASSEVHGATDTQYF. CDR3 DNA: TGTGCCAGCAGTGAAGTGCACGGGGCCACAGATACGCAGTATTTT. Full variable domain (outside the CDR3, taken from reference TRBV2 and TRBJ2-3): EPEVTQTPSHQVTQMGQEVILRCVPISNHLYFYWYRQILGQKVEFLVSFYNNEISEKSEIFDDQFSVERPDGSNFTLKIRSTKLEDSAMYFCASSEVHGATDTQYFGPGTRLTVL.